This T cell receptor beta chain was recovered during a study of T-cell memory formation after mild COVID-19. The CDR3 consists of 14 residues. The germline CDR1 and CDR2 sequences are MNHEY and SVGAGI. V lost 0 bases, J lost 5 bases, and 10 bases lay in between. TCRdb reanalysed the 5' RACE reads using MiXCR and keeps one entry per CDR3 protein. This table holds 470,000 or so distinct CDR3 sequences, nearly 25% found once. V is TRBV6-5 and J is TRBJ1-1; tentatively, D is TRBD1 (5 bases). This sequence was found in an adult woman who had mild COVID-19 (a few samples of this study predate the infection). Cell type and time point are not known. Input material: PBMCs or a T cell subset sorted from them (not recorded which). CDR3 loop: CASSYSGGLTEAFF. DNA for the CDR3: TGTGCCAGCAGTTACTCGGGGGGATTGACTGAAGCTTTCTTT.